This TCR beta chain was sequenced in a study of cytomegalovirus exposure and HLA in healthy donors. PCR involved 60 Vbeta and 13 Jbeta primers. Generated by immunoSEQ multiplex PCR, the TCRdb table keeps only in-frame clones and is missing some. The sample yields about 120,000 clones, over 70% seen once. Study-level results: A link between a missense DCLRE1C variant and TCR beta V- and J-gene trimming emerged from a later analysis. Several of the most significant clusters appeared, in a later analysis, to be linked to common viral pathogens.

Each of the donors was a healthy bone marrow donor. About this clone: The antigen remains undetermined.

The TCR was taken from a female donor in good health and CMV-seropositive. The sample taken for sequencing was PBMCs.

DNA for the CDR3: TGTGCCAGCAGCCCCCAGGGGGGCCTACACAACTATGGCTACACCTTC. It yields the protein CASSPQGGLHNYGYTF. The V call is TRBV21-1, the J call TRBJ1-2; TRBD1 reflects the table's D call only, with no check against the DNA. TRBV21-1 is marked as a pseudogene. The CDR3 runs to 16 residues.